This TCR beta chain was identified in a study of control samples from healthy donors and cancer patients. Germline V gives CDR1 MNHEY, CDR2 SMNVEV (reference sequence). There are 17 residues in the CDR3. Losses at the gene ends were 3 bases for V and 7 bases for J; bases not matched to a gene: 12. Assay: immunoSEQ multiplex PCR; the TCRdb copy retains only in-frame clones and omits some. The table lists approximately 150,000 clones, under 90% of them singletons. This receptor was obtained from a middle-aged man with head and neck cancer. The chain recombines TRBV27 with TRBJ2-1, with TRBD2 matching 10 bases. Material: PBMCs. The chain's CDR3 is CASSFKAGGLTRNEQFF. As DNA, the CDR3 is TGTGCCAGCAGTTTTAAAGCGGGAGGGTTAACGCGGAATGAGCAGTTCTTC.